This TCR beta chain derives from a study of T-cell memory formation after mild COVID-19. This clonotype was seen at least ten times. Constant-segment-primed 5'RACE gave TCR alpha and TCR beta cDNA libraries with sample barcodes and UMIs. One entry per CDR3 protein, called by TCRdb with MiXCR from the 5' RACE reads. This table has some 150,000 distinct CDR3 sequences, over 6% appearing once. Trimming pared 5 bases from V and 0 bases from J, leaving 19 bases between. CDR3 length: 17 residues. Germline assignment: CDR1 SEHNR and CDR2 FQNEAQ (reference sequence). This clonotype was sampled from an adult woman who had mild COVID-19 (a few samples of this study predate the infection). Cell type and time point are not known. Sequencing was carried out using PBMCs or a T cell subset sorted from them (not recorded which). The rearrangement links TRBV7-9 to TRBJ2-5; D assignment may be TRBD1 or TRBD2 (6 bases each). The DNA of the CDR3 is TGTGCCAGCAGCCCCGGGACGGGGGCTTTGAACCAAGAGACCCAGTACTTC. Translated, it gives CASSPGTGALNQETQYF.